This is a list of T cell receptor beta chains from one sample in a study of blood T cell repertoires in COVID-19. Data came from immunoSEQ multiplex PCR; TCRdb stores just in-frame clones and leaves some out. The table records roughly 500,000 clones, 75% to 90% of them present only once. The sample was PBMCs or T cells enriched from blood (not recorded which). These receptors were taken from a woman in her sixties or seventies who had recovered from COVID-19. Each CDR3 is given with its conserved first and last residue. D genes are given only for firm matches. Not all rows give a size; the values are once, few, many and, for expanded clones, a class.

clone_size	v_call	j_call	cdr3_length	d_call	cdr3_aa	cdr3_nt
-	TRBV5-8	TRBJ1-4	14	-	CASSWNRQNEKLFF	TGTGCCAGCAGCTGGAACCGACAGAATGAAAAACTGTTTTTT
-	TRBV29-1	TRBJ2-1	13	TRBD2	CSVVAGGWNEQFF	TGCAGCGTGGTAGCGGGGGGGTGGAATGAGCAGTTCTTC
-	TRBV6-5	TRBJ1-1	15	-	CASSYSGQLNTEAFF	TGTGCCAGCAGTTACTCGGGGCAATTGAACACTGAAGCTTTCTTT
-	TRBV10-3	TRBJ1-5	14	-	CATKQGLGNQPQHF	TGTGCCACAAAACAGGGTCTTGGCAATCAGCCCCAGCATTTT
-	TRBV10-3	TRBJ2-3	15	TRBD1	CAISESGTDTDTQYF	TGTGCCATCAGTGAGTCGGGGACAGACACAGATACGCAGTATTTT
-	TRBV30	TRBJ2-2	16	TRBD2	CAWSVKGREGTGELFF	TGTGCCTGGAGTGTAAAGGGCAGGGAGGGGACCGGGGAGCTGTTTTTT
-	TRBV2	TRBJ1-5	14	-	CASKRENSNQPQHF	TGTGCCAGCAAAAGGGAGAATAGCAATCAGCCCCAGCATTTT
-	TRBV5-1	TRBJ1-4	15	-	CASSLDGGKGEKLFF	TGCGCCAGCAGCTTGGACGGGGGAAAGGGTGAAAAACTGTTTTTT
-	TRBV5-1	TRBJ2-6	15	-	CASRSTGPGANVLTF	TGCGCCAGCAGGTCGACAGGCCCTGGGGCCAACGTCCTGACTTTC
-	TRBV24-1	TRBJ2-5	15	-	CATSDLGFPQETQYF	TGTGCCACCAGTGATTTGGGCTTCCCTCAAGAGACCCAGTACTTC
-	TRBV7-6	TRBJ2-7	14	TRBD1	CASSSGTGESEQYF	TGTGCCAGCAGCTCCGGGACAGGGGAGAGTGAGCAGTACTTC
-	TRBV3-1/TRBV3-2	TRBJ1-2	15	TRBD1	CASSLRQGPNYGYTF	TGTGCCAGCAGCCTCCGACAGGGGCCTAACTATGGCTACACCTTC
-	TRBV6-1	TRBJ2-7	13	TRBD1	CASSEVLDRGKYF	TGTGCCAGCAGTGAAGTTTTAGACAGGGGTAAATACTTC
-	TRBV30	TRBJ1-5	13	-	CAWSPTRFQPQHF	TGTGCCTGGAGCCCTACCCGGTTTCAGCCCCAGCATTTT
once	TRBV27	TRBJ2-1	12	-	CASSPRVGEQFF	TGTGCCAGCAGCCCCCGGGTTGGTGAGCAGTTCTTC
-	TRBV3-1/TRBV3-2	TRBJ2-1	15	TRBD2	CASSRDRGGYNEQFF	TGTGCCAGCAGCCGGGACCGCGGGGGATACAATGAGCAGTTCTTC
-	TRBV5-1	TRBJ2-7	12	-	CASSFQGLEQYF	TGCGCCAGCAGCTTCCAGGGCCTGGAGCAGTACTTC
-	TRBV2	TRBJ2-7	15	-	CASSEGAGGVGEQYF	TGTGCCAGCAGTGAGGGGGCAGGAGGAGTGGGCGAGCAGTACTTC
-	TRBV9	TRBJ1-1	15	TRBD1	CASSVGTGGNTEAFF	TGTGCCAGCAGCGTAGGGACAGGGGGCAACACTGAAGCTTTCTTT
-	TRBV6-2/TRBV6-3	TRBJ2-1	14	TRBD2	CASSTTGLAGEVFF	TGTGCCAGCAGCACTACGGGACTAGCGGGGGAGGTGTTCTTC
-	TRBV6-5	TRBJ1-6	13	-	CASLTDRSPPLHF	TGTGCCAGCTTGACCGACCGGAGTCCACCCCTCCACTTT
-	TRBV7-6	TRBJ1-2	15	TRBD1	CASSLAVSGGNGYTF	TGTGCCAGCAGCTTAGCGGTTTCAGGGGGCAATGGCTACACCTTC
-	TRBV7-2	TRBJ1-5	14	-	CASSVTGGNQPQHF	TGTGCCAGCAGCGTGACAGGTGGCAATCAGCCCCAGCATTTT
-	TRBV10-1	TRBJ2-1	11	-	CASSRGNEQFF	TGCGCCAGCAGTCGGGGTAATGAGCAGTTCTTC
-	TRBV7-2	TRBJ2-2	16	TRBD2	CASSLDGEGIWRELFF	TGTGCCAGCAGCTTAGACGGGGAGGGGATCTGGAGGGAGCTGTTTTTT
once	TRBV29-1	TRBJ1-2	13	-	CSVERDVLGGYTF	TGCAGCGTTGAGCGGGACGTCCTGGGTGGCTACACCTTC
-	TRBV10-3	TRBJ1-1	14	-	CAIMPDKGYTEAFF	TGTGCCATCATGCCAGACAAGGGGTACACTGAAGCTTTCTTT
-	TRBV2	TRBJ2-5	13	TRBD1	CASRQGASETQYF	TGTGCCAGCAGACAGGGGGCGTCGGAGACCCAGTACTTC
-	TRBV9	TRBJ1-2	16	TRBD1	CASSAPTGTGIYGYTF	TGTGCCAGCAGCGCCCCTACCGGGACAGGGATCTATGGCTACACCTTC
-	TRBV19	TRBJ1-5	16	-	CASNNRLQVVNQPQHF	TGTGCCAGTAATAATCGGCTGCAGGTAGTCAATCAGCCCCAGCATTTT
-	TRBV25-1	TRBJ1-1	12	-	CASSLMNTEAFF	TGTGCCAGCAGCCTTATGAACACTGAAGCTTTCTTT
-	TRBV19	TRBJ1-2	17	TRBD1	CASSIRRQGGNNYGYTF	TGTGCCAGTAGTATACGACGACAGGGAGGAAACAACTATGGCTACACCTTC
once	TRBV19	TRBJ1-2	13	-	CASSTASSYGYTF	TGTGCCAGTAGTACAGCGAGCTCCTATGGCTACACCTTC
once	TRBV7-2	TRBJ2-1	17	-	CASSLALQGSSYNEQFF	TGTGCCAGCAGCTTAGCGCTGCAAGGGAGCTCCTACAATGAGCAGTTCTTC
-	TRBV10-1	TRBJ2-3	16	-	CASSETQGTSTDTQYF	TGCGCCAGCAGTGAGACCCAGGGGACCTCCACAGATACGCAGTATTTT
-	TRBV9	TRBJ1-2	13	-	CASTSGTNYGYTF	TGTGCCAGCACGTCAGGCACTAACTATGGCTACACCTTC
few	TRBV6-5	TRBJ1-1	14	TRBD1	CASSLQGGGTEAFF	TGTGCCAGCAGTCTACAGGGGGGTGGTACTGAAGCTTTCTTT
-	TRBV7-7	TRBJ2-5	14	-	CASSLNRVSETQYF	TGTGCCAGCAGCTTAAACAGGGTTTCGGAGACCCAGTACTTC
-	TRBV5-8	TRBJ2-2	17	TRBD2	CASSLAGTSGSTGELFF	TGTGCCAGCAGCTTGGCTGGGACTAGCGGGTCTACCGGGGAGCTGTTTTTT
-	TRBV18	TRBJ1-2	15	-	CASSPPGSGNYGYTF	TGTGCCAGCTCACCACCGGGCAGCGGCAACTATGGCTACACCTTC